The 15 T cell receptor beta chains reported below all come from one sample, sequenced in a study of beta chain features in type 1 diabetes. As every portion of the isolated RNA was reverse transcribed, the sequencing read expressed TCRB transcripts. Sequencing used immunoSEQ multiplex PCR; TCRdb keeps in-frame clones, though not all of them. In the table there are a few hundred thousand clones, roughly a tenth of which are singletons. The sequencing input was central memory CD4+ T cells from blood. Receptor source: a young man in good health.

This sequence joins TRBV30 and TRBJ2-2, with D unclear. The CDR3 sequence is 13 residues long. The V and J ends lost 5 bases and 4 bases respectively, with 11 bases between them. Germline V gene lookup returns CDR1 GTSNPN and CDR2 SVGIG (reference sequence). In DNA form, the CDR3 reads TGTGCCTGGGCAGAGAGAGTCACCGGGGAGCTGTTTTTT. Its translation: CAWAERVTGELFF.

The V call is TRBV7-2, the J call TRBJ2-3; no clear D. V was trimmed by 6 bases and J by 6 bases, leaving 10 bases between them. Germline CDR1 is SGHTA and CDR2 is FQGNSA. The CDR3 contains 12 residues. The CDR3 loop is CASSKAWDTQYF. CDR3 DNA sequence: TGTGCCAGCAGTAAAGCCTGGGATACGCAGTATTTT.

In its sample, this clone was seen many times. This chain connects TRBV4-2 to TRBJ1-1; the match to TRBD1 covers 7 bases. The CDR3 is 14 amino acids. Trimming took 6 bases from V and 4 from J; bases not matched to a gene: 8. Germline V gene sequence: CDR1 LGHNA, CDR2 YNFKEQ. In DNA, the CDR3 is TGTGCCAGCAGAGACAGGGTGAGAAGCACTGAAGCTTTCTTT. This encodes CASRDRVRSTEAFF.

This clone was seen a handful of times. V gene TRBV23-1 combines with J gene TRBJ2-1; TRBD2 is a possible D gene (6 bases). TRBV23-1 falls under the ORF class, with uncertain function. This CDR3 has 15 residues. V was cut by 4 bases and J by 1 base, with 11 bases left in between. CDR3 amino acids: CASSLGLASYNEQFF. The CDR3 DNA follows: TGCGCCAGCAGTCTAGGGCTAGCGTCCTACAATGAGCAGTTCTTC.

The chain is built from TRBV28 and TRBJ1-1; maybe TRBD1 (6 bases). The CDR3 has 12 amino acids. Germline V gives CDR1 MDHEN, CDR2 SYDVKM. The V and J ends lost 8 bases and 4 bases respectively, with 11 bases between them. The CDR3 DNA reads as TGTGCCAGCCTACAGGGAGGCACTGAAGCTTTCTTT. This codes for CASLQGGTEAFF.

This clone has just a few counts. This chain uses TRBV28 with TRBJ2-7; TRBD1 matches 9 bases. Germline CDR1 MDHEN, CDR2 SYDVKM. The V segment lost 8 bases and the J segment 5 bases; nucleotides outside the gene matches: 13. The CDR3 consists of 15 residues. The chain's CDR3 is CASVYPSGQGNEQYF. The CDR3 DNA reads as TGTGCCAGCGTTTACCCCTCGGGACAGGGAAACGAGCAGTACTTC.

The V gene is TRBV4-3, the J gene TRBJ1-1; unclear D gene. The V end lost 4 bases, the J end lost 1 base, and 7 bases lay between the germline ends. The CDR3 runs to 13 residues. Germline CDR1 reads LGHNA; CDR2 reads YSLEER. The CDR3 protein is CASSPVGNTEAFF. The CDR3 DNA reads TGCGCCAGCAGCCCGGTCGGGAACACTGAAGCTTTCTTT.

This clone was observed a handful of times. The CDR3 region is CASSQGTSSTDTQYF. CDR3 in DNA: TGCGCCAGCAGCCAAGGGACTAGCAGCACAGATACGCAGTATTTT. The V and J genes are TRBV4-3 and TRBJ2-3; TRBD2 matches at 8 bases. Germline trimming cut 1 base from V and 0 bases from J; bases unmatched to any gene: 0. Germline values: CDR1 LGHNA, CDR2 YSLEER. This CDR3 is 15 amino acids long.

CDR3 in DNA: TGCGCCAGCAGCCAAGTGGGAACCTATGGCTACACCTTC. Translated, it gives CASSQVGTYGYTF. This rearrangement joins TRBV4-1 to TRBJ1-2; the D is unclear. V shed 1 base and J shed 4 bases, with 7 bases lying between them. There are 13 residues in the CDR3. Germline CDR1 MGHRA, CDR2 YSYEKL.

This clone was detected only a few times. The rearrangement uses TRBV7-9 and TRBJ2-3; weak D call: TRBD2 (6 bases). From germline, CDR1 is SEHNR and CDR2 FQNEAQ (reference sequence). The CDR3 covers 15 residues. With 7 bases removed from V and 0 bases from J, the gap between germline ends came to 14 bases. The CDR3 sequence is CASTPLATSTDTQYF. The CDR3 DNA follows: TGTGCCAGCACCCCCCTAGCGACTAGCACAGATACGCAGTATTTT.

This clone showed up just a few times. This chain joins TRBV10-3 and TRBJ2-2; either TRBD1 or TRBD2 may fit D (6 bases each). V lost 10 bases and J 5 bases, leaving 20 bases between the germline ends. Germline CDR1 is ENHRY and CDR2 is SYGVKD. The CDR3 length is 15 residues. CDR3 loop: CANSDPGARTGELFF. In nucleotides, the CDR3 is TGTGCCAATTCGGATCCGGGGGCCCGAACCGGGGAGCTGTTTTTT.

This clone showed up just a few times. The chain uses TRBV7-3 and TRBJ2-7, with D possibly being TRBD2 (5 bases). Trimming removed 2 bases from V and 7 bases from J, with 15 bases in between. The CDR3 totals 14 residues. Germline V CDR1 and CDR2: SGHTA, FQGTGA. The CDR3 DNA reads TGTGCCAGCAGCTTAGCGAGGTTCGGGATGGAGCAGTACTTC. This translates into CASSLARFGMEQYF.

This clone was counted many times. The V call is TRBV10-3, the J call TRBJ2-1, with D maybe TRBD1 (5 bases). V was trimmed by 6 bases and J by 0 bases, leaving 21 bases between them. The germline V gene encodes CDR1 ENHRY and CDR2 SYGVKD. The length of the CDR3 is 18 residues. CDR3 DNA sequence: TGTGCCATCAGCACACTCGTACGAGAGGACAACTCCTACAATGAGCAGTTCTTC. Amino acid sequence: CAISTLVREDNSYNEQFF.

Only a few counts were recorded for this clone. The rearrangement links TRBV5-1 to TRBJ2-7, with TRBD1 identical over 7 bases. Germline V CDR1 and CDR2: SGHRS, YFSETQ. V dropped 4 bases and J dropped 2; count of bases not matched to a gene: 6. This CDR3 region has 14 residues. The CDR3 DNA sequence: TGCGCCAGCAGCCCGGGACAGCCCCCCTACGAGCAGTACTTC. Translating it yields CASSPGQPPYEQYF. The variable domain in full, with the rest retrieved from reference TRBV5-1 and TRBJ2-7, is KAGVTQTPRYLIKTRGQQVTLSCSPISGHRSVSWYQQTPGQGLQFLFEYFSETQRNKGNFPGRFSGRQFSNSRSEMNVSTLELGDSALYLCASSPGQPPYEQYFGPGTRLTVT.

This clone has only a few counts. V and J are TRBV2 and TRBJ2-3; a possible D gene is TRBD2 (6 bases). This CDR3 is 16 amino acids long. Trimming removed 5 bases at V and 5 bases at J, with 20 bases between. CDR1 SNHLY and CDR2 FYNNEI come from the germline V gene. This CDR3 is CASSRDSGAGQDTQYF. The CDR3 DNA is TGTGCCAGCAGTCGTGATTCAGGAGCGGGTCAAGATACGCAGTATTTT.